This T cell receptor beta chain stems from a study of shared clonotypes between healthy human individuals. Some clones are missing from TCRdb's copy, which holds only in-frame ones; the method was immunoSEQ multiplex PCR. Altogether some 1,900,000 clones are present, roughly 95% being singletons, with the ten largest covering more than 0.95%. V shed 2 bases and J shed 1 base, with 8 bases lying between them. The germline V gene has CDR1 MNHEY and CDR2 SMNVEV (reference sequence). This CDR3 has 14 amino acids. CD8 cells classed as naive were CD45RO-negative and positively selected for CCR7, excluding terminally differentiated effector memory CD45RA+ cells. The donors, healthy adults who were HIV-negative, had experienced no recent acute infections or vaccinations. A remark on this clone: Other DNA variants within this sample encode the same CDR3.

V is TRBV27 and J is TRBJ1-1, with a possible D match to TRBD1 (5 bases). Specimen: naive CD8+ T cells sorted from blood. The TCR was taken from a man aged 18 to 29 in good health. The CDR3 region has the DNA TGTGCCAGCAGTTTACGGCAGGGGAACACTGAAGCTTTCTTT. It yields the protein CASSLRQGNTEAFF.